This TCR beta chain was recorded in a study of human versus mouse CDR3 diversity and MHC coevolution. Study-wide context: Each sample yielded about 0.6 x 10^7 to 1.6 x 10^7 valid reads. General study results and limits: iCHAO1 estimated the human TCR beta repertoire at 1.6 million or so clonotypes. Most of the three human donors had the lowest clonal inequality.

TCRdb's copy holds only in-frame clones and misses some; the assay was immunoSEQ multiplex PCR. Among more than 55,000 clones listed, around 94% were seen once. With respect to this clone: Its antigen remains unidentified.

This receptor was taken from a person aged 60 to 70 in good health. Sequenced input: naive CD4+ T cells from blood. Documented subset: CD45RO-negative CD62L-positive naive CD4 T cells.

The CDR3 DNA follows: TGTGCCAGCAGCCCCCGGCACCTGACAGTGCGCGACGAGCAGTACTTC. Translated, it gives CASSPRHLTVRDEQYF. The chain employs TRBV7-8 and TRBJ2-7; D possibly corresponds to TRBD1 (5 bases). The ends were cut back, 5 bases at V and 5 bases at J, with 22 bases in the middle. This CDR3 has 16 residues. Looked up from germline, CDR1 is SGHVS and CDR2 is FQNEAQ.